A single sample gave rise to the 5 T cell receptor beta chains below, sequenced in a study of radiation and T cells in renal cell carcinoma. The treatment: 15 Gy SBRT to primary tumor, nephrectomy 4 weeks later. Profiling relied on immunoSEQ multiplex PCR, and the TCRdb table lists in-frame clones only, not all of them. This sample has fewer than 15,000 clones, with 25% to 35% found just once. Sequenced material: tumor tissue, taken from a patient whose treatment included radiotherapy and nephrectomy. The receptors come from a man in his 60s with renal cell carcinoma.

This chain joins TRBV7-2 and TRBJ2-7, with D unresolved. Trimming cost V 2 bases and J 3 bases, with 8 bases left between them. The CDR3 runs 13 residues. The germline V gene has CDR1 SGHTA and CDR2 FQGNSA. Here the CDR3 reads CASSLQDLYEQYF. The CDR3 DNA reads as TGTGCCAGCAGCTTACAGGACCTCTACGAGCAGTACTTC.

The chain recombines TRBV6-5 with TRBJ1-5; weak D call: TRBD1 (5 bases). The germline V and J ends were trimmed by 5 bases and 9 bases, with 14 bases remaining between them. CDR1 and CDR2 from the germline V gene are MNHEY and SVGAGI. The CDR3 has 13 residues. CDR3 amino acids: CASSLRGGRPQHF. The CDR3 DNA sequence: TGTGCCAGCAGTCTAAGGGGTGGGCGGCCCCAGCATTTT.

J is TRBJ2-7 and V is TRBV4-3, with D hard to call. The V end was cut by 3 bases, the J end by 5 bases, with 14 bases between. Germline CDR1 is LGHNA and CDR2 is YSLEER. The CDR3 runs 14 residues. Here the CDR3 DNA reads TGCGCCAGCAGCCAGAGTCGCTTTAAGAACGAGCAGTACTTC. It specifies CASSQSRFKNEQYF.

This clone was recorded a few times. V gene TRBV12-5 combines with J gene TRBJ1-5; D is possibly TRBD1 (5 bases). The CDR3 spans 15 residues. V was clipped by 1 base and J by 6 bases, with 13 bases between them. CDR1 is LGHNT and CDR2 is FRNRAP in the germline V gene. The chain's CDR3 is CASGLGGGAPQPQHF. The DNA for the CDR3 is TGTGCTAGTGGTTTGGGTGGAGGGGCGCCTCAGCCCCAGCATTTT.

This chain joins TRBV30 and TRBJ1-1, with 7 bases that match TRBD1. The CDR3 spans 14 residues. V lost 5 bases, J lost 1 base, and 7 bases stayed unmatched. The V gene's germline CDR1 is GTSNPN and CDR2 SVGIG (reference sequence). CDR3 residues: CAWLRQGRNTEAFF. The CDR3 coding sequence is TGTGCCTGGTTACGACAGGGAAGGAACACTGAAGCTTTCTTT.